This T cell receptor (beta chain) was obtained from a study of control samples from healthy donors and cancer patients. Data came from immunoSEQ multiplex PCR; TCRdb stores just in-frame clones and leaves some out. The sample lists 130,000 to 150,000 clones; around 94% were seen once. This TCR derives from a man aged 60 to 75 with colorectal cancer. Specimen: PBMCs.

The CDR3 nucleotides are TGCGCCAGCAGTTCACAGGGGGCCAAAAACATTCAGTACTTC. Encoded protein: CASSSQGAKNIQYF. The V call is TRBV10-1, the J call TRBJ2-4; 7 bases map to TRBD1. The germline V gene has CDR1 WNHNN and CDR2 SYGVQD (reference sequence). V shed 5 bases, J shed 1 base, and the junction held 2 bases outside the gene matches. This CDR3 has 14 residues.